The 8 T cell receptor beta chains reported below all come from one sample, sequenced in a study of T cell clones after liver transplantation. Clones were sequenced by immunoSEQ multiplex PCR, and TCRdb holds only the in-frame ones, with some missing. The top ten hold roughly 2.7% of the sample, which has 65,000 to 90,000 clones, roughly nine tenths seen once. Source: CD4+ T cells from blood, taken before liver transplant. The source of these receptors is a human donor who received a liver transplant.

CDR3 protein: CASNRQGLGNEQFF. As DNA, the CDR3 is TGTGCCAGCAATAGGCAAGGGTTAGGGAATGAGCAGTTCTTC. The gene calls are TRBV2 and TRBJ2-1, with no clear D. In germline, CDR1 is SNHLY, CDR2 FYNNEI. This CDR3 contains 14 residues. V shed 7 bases and J shed 7 bases, with 17 bases lying between them.

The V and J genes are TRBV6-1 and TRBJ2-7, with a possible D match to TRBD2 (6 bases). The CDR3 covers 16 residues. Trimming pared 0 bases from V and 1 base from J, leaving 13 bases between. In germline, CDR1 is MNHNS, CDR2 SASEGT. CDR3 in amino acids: CASSEAPGLVSYEQYF. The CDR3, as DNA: TGTGCCAGCAGTGAAGCACCGGGACTGGTGTCCTACGAGCAGTACTTC.

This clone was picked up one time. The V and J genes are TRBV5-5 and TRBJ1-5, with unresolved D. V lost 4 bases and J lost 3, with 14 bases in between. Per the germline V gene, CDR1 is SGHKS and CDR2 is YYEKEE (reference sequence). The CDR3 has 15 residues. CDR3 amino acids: CASSHALGDNQPQHF. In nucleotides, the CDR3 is TGTGCCAGCAGCCACGCCTTGGGAGACAATCAGCCCCAGCATTTT.

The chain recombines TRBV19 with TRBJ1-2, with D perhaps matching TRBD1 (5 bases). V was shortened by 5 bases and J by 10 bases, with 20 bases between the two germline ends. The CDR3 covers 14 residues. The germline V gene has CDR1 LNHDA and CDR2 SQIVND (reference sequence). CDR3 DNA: TGTGCCAGTAGTGGTCGCCGTCACGTAGGGGACTACACCTTC. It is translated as CASSGRRHVGDYTF. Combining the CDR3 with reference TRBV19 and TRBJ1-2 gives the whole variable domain DGGITQSPKYLFRKEGQNVTLSCEQNLNHDAMYWYRQDPGQGLRLIYYSQIVNDFQKGDIAEGYSVSREKKESFPLTVTSAQKNPTAFYLCASSGRRHVGDYTFGSGTRLTVV.

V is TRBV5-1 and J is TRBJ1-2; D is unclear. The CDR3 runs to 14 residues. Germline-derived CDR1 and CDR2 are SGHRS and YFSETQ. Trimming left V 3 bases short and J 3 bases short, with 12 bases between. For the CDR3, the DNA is TGCGCCAGCAGCTCCCGAGCCAATCACTATGGCTACACCTTC. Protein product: CASSSRANHYGYTF.

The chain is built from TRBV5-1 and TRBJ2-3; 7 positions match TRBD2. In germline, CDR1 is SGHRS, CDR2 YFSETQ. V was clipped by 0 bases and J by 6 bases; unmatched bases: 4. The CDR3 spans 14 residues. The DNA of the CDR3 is TGCGCCAGCAGCTTGGAACTAGCGCGGGATACGCAGTATTTT. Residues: CASSLELARDTQYF.

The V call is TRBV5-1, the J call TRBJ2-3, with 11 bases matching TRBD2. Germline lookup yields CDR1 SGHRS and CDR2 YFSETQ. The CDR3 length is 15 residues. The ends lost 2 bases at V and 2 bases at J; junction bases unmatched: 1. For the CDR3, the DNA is TGCGCCAGCAGCTTACTAGCGGGGGACACAGATACGCAGTATTTT. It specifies CASSLLAGDTDTQYF.

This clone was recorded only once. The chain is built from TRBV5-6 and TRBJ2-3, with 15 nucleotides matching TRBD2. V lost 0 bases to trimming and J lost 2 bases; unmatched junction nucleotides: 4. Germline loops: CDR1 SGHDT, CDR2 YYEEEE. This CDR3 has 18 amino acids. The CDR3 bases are TGTGCCAGCAGCTTGGTGGGACTAGCGGGAGGCCCCACAGATACGCAGTATTTT. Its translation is CASSLVGLAGGPTDTQYF.